Each of the 20 T cell receptor beta chains below was sequenced from the same sample in a study of cytomegalovirus exposure and HLA in healthy donors. Libraries were prepared by immunoSEQ multiplex PCR; TCRdb keeps only in-frame clonotypes and omits some of them. This table holds approximately 190,000 clones, more than 80% found once. Material: PBMCs. These receptors all come from a man aged 18-30 years in good health and CMV-seropositive.

The V gene is TRBV7-6, the J gene TRBJ2-1; 9 nucleotides line up with TRBD2. Per the germline V gene, CDR1 is SGHVS and CDR2 is FNYEAQ. The CDR3 extends over 18 amino acids. The junction had 12 bases not matched to a gene; V was cut back by 6 bases and J by 0 bases. The CDR3 spells CASSKLAGRRGSYNEQFF. CDR3 bases: TGTGCCAGCAGTAAACTAGCGGGCCGAAGGGGCTCCTACAATGAGCAGTTCTTC.

Here the CDR3 DNA reads TGTGCCAGCTCATCCGGGACAGGGGGCAATCAGCCCCAGCATTTT. Translating gives CASSSGTGGNQPQHF. The rearrangement links TRBV18 to TRBJ1-5; 10 nucleotides match TRBD1. Germline lookup yields CDR1 KGHSH and CDR2 LQKENI. Trimming removed 5 bases from V and 2 bases from J; junction bases left unmatched: 3. The CDR3 covers 15 residues.

The chain couples TRBV14 to TRBJ2-7; 14 bases fit TRBD2. Per germline, CDR1 SGHDN and CDR2 FVKESK. The length of the CDR3 is 20 residues. Trimming took 0 bases from V and 0 from J; bases not matched to a gene: 10. CDR3 loop: CASSQDSGLAGGRSSYEQYF. DNA of the CDR3: TGTGCCAGCAGCCAAGATAGCGGACTAGCGGGAGGTCGGAGCTCCTACGAGCAGTACTTC.

The V and J genes are TRBV2 and TRBJ2-5; TRBD1 matches at 7 bases. This CDR3 is 13 amino acids long. J was trimmed by 2 bases and V by 8 bases; bases with no gene match: 5. From germline, CDR1 is SNHLY and CDR2 FYNNEI. The CDR3 bases are TGTGCCAGCCACAGGGGACAGCAAGAGACCCAGTACTTC. It yields the protein CASHRGQQETQYF.

This chain uses TRBV5-4 with TRBJ1-2; perhaps TRBD1 as D (6 bases). Trimming took 3 bases from V and 4 from J, leaving 19 bases between them. The CDR3 loop spans 16 amino acids. CDR1 SGHNT and CDR2 YYREEE come from the germline V gene (reference sequence). CDR3 bases: TGTGCCAGCAGCTCCCCGGGGGAGGGGGTCAGCTATGGCTACACCTTC. Its protein is CASSSPGEGVSYGYTF.

In its sample, this clone was seen a few times. The rearrangement uses TRBV25-1 and TRBJ2-2, with 9 positions matching TRBD2. V lost 2 bases to trimming and J lost 7 bases; unmatched junction nucleotides: 8. Germline assignment: CDR1 MGHDK and CDR2 SYGVNS. This CDR3 has 16 residues. DNA for the CDR3: TGTGCCAGCAGTGAACCCCAAAGCGGGGGGCACGGGGAGCTGTTTTTT. Translated: CASSEPQSGGHGELFF.

J is TRBJ2-1 and V is TRBV7-6; possible D gene TRBD1, 7 bases. CDR1 and CDR2 from the germline V gene are SGHVS and FNYEAQ. This CDR3 region has 18 residues. Trimming pared 5 bases from V and 0 bases from J, leaving 20 bases between. For the CDR3, the DNA is TGTGCCAGCAGCCCGTGGGCGGGACAGTCAAGCTCCTACAATGAGCAGTTCTTC. Protein sequence: CASSPWAGQSSSYNEQFF.

The rearrangement joins TRBV28 to TRBJ1-2; D is unclear. The CDR3 consists of 15 residues. Germline V lookup: CDR1 MDHEN, CDR2 SYDVKM. V gave up 5 bases and J gave up 3 bases, with 16 bases separating them. CDR3 nucleotide sequence: TGTGCCAGCAGTCCCTCCGACAATTATGACTATGGCTACACCTTC. Translated, it gives CASSPSDNYDYGYTF.

The DNA for the CDR3 is TGTGCCAGCAGTTCCTCCCTCCAGGCCCAAGAGACCCAGTACTTC. Translated, it gives CASSSSLQAQETQYF. The chain combines TRBV6-6 with TRBJ2-5; the D is unclear. CDR3 length equals 15 residues. Trimming pared 4 bases from V and 1 base from J, leaving 13 bases between. In germline, CDR1 is MNHNY, CDR2 SVGAGI (reference sequence).

The chain combines TRBV19 with TRBJ1-4; D call uncertain. CDR3 length equals 14 residues. In germline, CDR1 is LNHDA, CDR2 SQIVND (reference sequence). V was cut by 1 base and J by 5 bases, with 8 bases left in between. For the CDR3, the DNA is TGTGCCAGTAGTATAGGGAGCCAGAATGAAAAACTGTTTTTT. It encodes CASSIGSQNEKLFF.

The chain combines TRBV25-1 with TRBJ1-2; 7 nucleotides match TRBD1. Germline CDR1 MGHDK, CDR2 SYGVNS. V dropped 5 bases and J dropped 8; count of bases not matched to a gene: 8. The CDR3 is 13 amino acids. The CDR3 sequence is CASSWQGVGGYTF. The CDR3, as DNA: TGTGCCAGCAGTTGGCAGGGGGTGGGGGGCTACACCTTC.

J is TRBJ1-4 and V is TRBV13; TRBD1 matches 10 bases. V lost 5 bases to trimming and J lost 10 bases; unmatched junction nucleotides: 7. The CDR3 spans 14 residues. Germline-derived CDR1 and CDR2 are PRHDT and FYEKMQ (reference sequence). CDR3 sequence reads: CASSVDRGPGKLFF. For the CDR3, the DNA is TGTGCCAGCAGCGTCGACAGGGGGCCCGGAAAACTGTTTTTT.

V usage is TRBV6-1 and J usage is TRBJ2-1; D is ambiguous. The ends were cut back, 2 bases at V and 0 bases at J, with 14 bases in the middle. The CDR3 is 17 amino acids. The germline V gene encodes CDR1 MNHNS and CDR2 SASEGT. CDR3 sequence reads: CASSELGVASSYNEQFF. The CDR3 DNA sequence: TGTGCCAGCAGTGAACTCGGAGTCGCGAGCTCCTACAATGAGCAGTTCTTC.

The chain employs TRBV2 and TRBJ2-1; 11 nucleotides match TRBD1. CDR3 size: 12 residues. Per the germline V gene, CDR1 is SNHLY and CDR2 is FYNNEI. After removal of 9 bases from V and 7 bases from J, the junction contained 2 bases not matched to a gene. CDR3 loop: CARGQGANEQFF. The CDR3, as DNA: TGTGCCAGAGGACAGGGGGCAAATGAGCAGTTCTTC.

The rearrangement uses TRBV7-2 and TRBJ1-3; no clear D gene. The germline V gene encodes CDR1 SGHTA and CDR2 FQGNSA. V lost 2 bases and J 3 bases, leaving 11 bases between the germline ends. CDR3 length: 15 residues. CDR3 nucleotides: TGTGCCAGCAGCTTAATCGGAGCGATTGGAAACACCATATATTTT. It translates to CASSLIGAIGNTIYF.

V is TRBV1 and J is TRBJ2-1; the listed D gene, TRBD2, was not tested against the DNA. TRBV1 is assigned pseudogene status. CDR3 length equals 16 residues. CDR3 sequence: CTSSPPWSGRLNEQFF. In nucleotides, the CDR3 is TGCACCAGCAGCCCCCCGTGGAGCGGGAGATTGAATGAGCAGTTCTTC.

This clone showed up just once. The CDR3 DNA reads as TGCGCCAGCAGCTTAAGAGGCGCGGGAGGGGGCGATGAGCAGTTCTTC. Amino acid sequence: CASSLRGAGGGDEQFF. This sequence joins TRBV5-1 and TRBJ2-1; TRBD2 matches at 9 bases. There are 16 residues in the CDR3. From germline, CDR1 is SGHRS and CDR2 YFSETQ. Trimming at V came to 2 bases and at J to 8 bases, leaving 11 bases not matched to a gene.

The rearrangement uses TRBV7-8 and TRBJ2-2; TRBD1 agrees at 10 bases. Germline-derived CDR1 and CDR2 are SGHVS and FQNEAQ. V gave up 5 bases and J gave up 4 bases; unmatched junction bases: 1. The CDR3 totals 14 residues. The chain's CDR3 is CASSRTGGTGELFF. In nucleotides, the CDR3 is TGTGCCAGCAGCCGGACAGGGGGCACCGGGGAGCTGTTTTTT.

V gene TRBV7-6 combines with J gene TRBJ1-2, with a possible D match to TRBD1 (5 bases). The V gene's germline CDR1 is SGHVS and CDR2 FNYEAQ. The V end lost 1 base, the J end lost 2 bases, and 8 bases lay between the germline ends. The CDR3 contains 14 residues. The DNA of the CDR3 is TGTGCCAGCAGCTTAGGAGCAGGGAACTATGGCTACACCTTC. Encoded protein: CASSLGAGNYGYTF.

J is TRBJ2-2 and V is TRBV29-1, with D possibly being TRBD2 (5 bases). The CDR3 sequence is 15 residues long. CDR1 SQVTM and CDR2 ANQGSEA come from the germline V gene. V was cut by 4 bases and J by 6 bases, with 18 bases left in between. DNA for the CDR3: TGCAGCGTTGGTAGCGCTTCAATTCATTCCGGGGAGCTGTTTTTT. Residues: CSVGSASIHSGELFF.